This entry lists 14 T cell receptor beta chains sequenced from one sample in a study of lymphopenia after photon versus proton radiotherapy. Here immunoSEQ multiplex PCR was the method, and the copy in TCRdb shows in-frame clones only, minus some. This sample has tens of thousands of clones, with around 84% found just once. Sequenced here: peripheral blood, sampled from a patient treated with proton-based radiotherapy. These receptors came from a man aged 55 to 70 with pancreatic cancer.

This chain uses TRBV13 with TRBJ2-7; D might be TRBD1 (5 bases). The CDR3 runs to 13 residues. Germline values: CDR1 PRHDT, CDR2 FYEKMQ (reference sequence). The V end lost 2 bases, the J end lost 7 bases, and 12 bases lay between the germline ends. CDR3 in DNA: TGTGCCAGCAGCTTAAGCAGGGTCGGGGAGCAGTACTTC. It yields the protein CASSLSRVGEQYF. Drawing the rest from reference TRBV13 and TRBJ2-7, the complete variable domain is AAGVIQSPRHLIKEKRETATLKCYPIPRHDTVYWYQQGPGQDPQFLISFYEKMQSDKGSIPDRFSAQQFSDYHSELNMSSLELGDSALYFCASSLSRVGEQYFGPGTRLTVT.

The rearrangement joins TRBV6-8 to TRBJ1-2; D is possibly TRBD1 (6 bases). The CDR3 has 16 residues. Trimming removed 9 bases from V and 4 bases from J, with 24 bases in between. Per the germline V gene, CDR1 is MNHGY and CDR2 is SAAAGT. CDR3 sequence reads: CASIWGGGQLGYGYTF. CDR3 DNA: TGTGCCAGTATTTGGGGGGGCGGCCAGCTTGGCTATGGCTACACCTTC.

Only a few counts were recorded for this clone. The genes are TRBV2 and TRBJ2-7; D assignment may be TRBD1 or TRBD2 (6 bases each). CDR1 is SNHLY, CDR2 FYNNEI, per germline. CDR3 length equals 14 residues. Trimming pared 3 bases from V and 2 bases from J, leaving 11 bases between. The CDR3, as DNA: TGTGCCAGCAGTGATTGGGGGGCAGCCTACGAGCAGTACTTC. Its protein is CASSDWGAAYEQYF.

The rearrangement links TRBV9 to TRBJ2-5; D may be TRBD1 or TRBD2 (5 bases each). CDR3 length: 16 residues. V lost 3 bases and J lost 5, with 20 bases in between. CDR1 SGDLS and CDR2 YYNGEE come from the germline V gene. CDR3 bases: TGTGCCAGCAGCGGACAATTACAGGCCTCGGGGGAGACCCAGTACTTC. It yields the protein CASSGQLQASGETQYF. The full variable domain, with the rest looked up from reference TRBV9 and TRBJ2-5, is DSGVTQTPKHLITATGQRVTLRCSPRSGDLSVYWYQQSLDQGLQFLIQYYNGEERAKGNILERFSAQQFPDLHSELNLSSLELGDSALYFCASSGQLQASGETQYFGPGTRLLVL.

The CDR3: CASSERGTNEKLFF. The DNA of the CDR3 is TGTGCCAGCAGTGAACGAGGGACTAATGAAAAACTGTTTTTT. V gene TRBV6-1 combines with J gene TRBJ1-4, with no clear D. V was pared by 2 bases and J by 2 bases, with 6 bases between. CDR1 is MNHNS and CDR2 is SASEGT in the germline V gene. This CDR3 comprises 14 residues.

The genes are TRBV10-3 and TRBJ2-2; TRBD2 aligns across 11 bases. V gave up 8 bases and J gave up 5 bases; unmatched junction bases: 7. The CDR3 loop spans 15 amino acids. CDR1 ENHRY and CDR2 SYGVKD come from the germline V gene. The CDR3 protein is CAIGNLAGGTGELFF. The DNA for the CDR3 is TGTGCCATCGGCAACCTAGCGGGGGGTACCGGGGAGCTGTTTTTT.

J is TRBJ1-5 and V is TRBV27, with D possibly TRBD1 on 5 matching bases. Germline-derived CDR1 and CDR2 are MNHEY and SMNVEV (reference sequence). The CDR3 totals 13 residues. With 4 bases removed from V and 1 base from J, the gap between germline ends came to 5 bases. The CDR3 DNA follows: TGTGCCAGCAGTTGGGACAGCAATCAGCCCCAGCATTTT. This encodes CASSWDSNQPQHF.

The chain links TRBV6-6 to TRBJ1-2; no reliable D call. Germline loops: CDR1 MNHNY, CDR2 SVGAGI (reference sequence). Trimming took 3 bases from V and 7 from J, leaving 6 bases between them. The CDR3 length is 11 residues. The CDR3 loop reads CASSYEGGYTF. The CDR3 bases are TGTGCCAGCAGTTATGAGGGTGGCTACACCTTC.

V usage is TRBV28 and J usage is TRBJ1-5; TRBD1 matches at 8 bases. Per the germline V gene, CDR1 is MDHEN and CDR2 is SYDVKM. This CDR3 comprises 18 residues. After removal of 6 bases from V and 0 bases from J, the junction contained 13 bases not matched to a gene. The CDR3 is CASSPGRRDRLSNQPQHF. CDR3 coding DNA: TGTGCCAGCAGCCCGGGGAGGAGGGACAGGCTTAGCAATCAGCCCCAGCATTTT. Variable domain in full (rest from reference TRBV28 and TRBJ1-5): DVKVTQSSRYLVKRTGEKVFLECVQDMDHENMFWYRQDPGLGLRLIYFSYDVKMKEKGDIPEGYSVSREKKERFSLILESASTNQTSMYLCASSPGRRDRLSNQPQHFGDGTRLSIL.

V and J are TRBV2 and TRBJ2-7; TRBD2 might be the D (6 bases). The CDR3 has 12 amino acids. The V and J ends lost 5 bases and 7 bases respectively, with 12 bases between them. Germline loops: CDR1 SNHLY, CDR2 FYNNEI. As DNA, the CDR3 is TGTGCCAGCAGTACGCCTGGGGGGGAGCAGTACTTC. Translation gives CASSTPGGEQYF. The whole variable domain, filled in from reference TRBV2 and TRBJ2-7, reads EPEVTQTPSHQVTQMGQEVILRCVPISNHLYFYWYRQILGQKVEFLVSFYNNEISEKSEIFDDQFSVERPDGSNFTLKIRSTKLEDSAMYFCASSTPGGEQYFGPGTRLTVT.

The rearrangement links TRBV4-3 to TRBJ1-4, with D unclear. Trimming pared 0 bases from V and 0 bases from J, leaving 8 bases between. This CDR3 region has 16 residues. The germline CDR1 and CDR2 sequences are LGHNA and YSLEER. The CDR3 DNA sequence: TGCGCCAGCAGCCAAGATCAAAGTACAACTAATGAAAAACTGTTTTTT. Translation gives CASSQDQSTTNEKLFF.

The DNA for the CDR3 is TGTGCCAGCAGCCGACAGGGGGAGGTTCTAGGGGCGGATGAGCAGTTCTTC. Its translation is CASSRQGEVLGADEQFF. The genes are TRBV28 and TRBJ2-1; TRBD1 matches at 9 bases. V dropped 6 bases and J dropped 8; count of bases not matched to a gene: 17. The CDR3 extends over 17 amino acids. Germline V CDR1 and CDR2: MDHEN, SYDVKM.

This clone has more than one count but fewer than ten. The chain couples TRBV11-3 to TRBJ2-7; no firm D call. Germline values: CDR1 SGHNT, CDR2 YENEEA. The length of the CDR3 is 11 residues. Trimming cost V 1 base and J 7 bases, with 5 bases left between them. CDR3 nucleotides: TGTGCCAGCAGCTTAGGGCGAGAGCAGTACTTC. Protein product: CASSLGREQYF.

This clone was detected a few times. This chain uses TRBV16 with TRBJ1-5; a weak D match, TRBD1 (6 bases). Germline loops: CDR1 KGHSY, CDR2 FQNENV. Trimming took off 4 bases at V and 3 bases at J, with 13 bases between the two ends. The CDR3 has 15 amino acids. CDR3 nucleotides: TGTGCCAGCAGCCTGAACCGGGACACCAATCAGCCCCAGCATTTT. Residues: CASSLNRDTNQPQHF. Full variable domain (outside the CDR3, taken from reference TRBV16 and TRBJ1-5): GEEVAQTPKHLVRGEGQKAKLYCAPIKGHSYVFWYQQVLKNEFKFLISFQNENVFDETGMPKERFSAKCLPNSPCSLEIQATKLEDSAVYFCASSLNRDTNQPQHFGDGTRLSIL.